This record covers a single T cell receptor (beta chain). The source of the sample is a study of blood T cell repertoires in COVID-19. About the research overall: Donors in the United States, Italy and Spain gave samples during acute or convalescent COVID-19.

CDR1 and CDR2 from the germline V gene are LGHNA and YNFKEQ. The CDR3 loop spans 18 amino acids. V shed 4 bases and J 4 bases; nucleotides not matched to a gene: 10. Using immunoSEQ multiplex PCR, the repertoire was profiled, and TCRdb retains in-frame clones only, with some absent. The table includes about 240,000 clones, 83% detected once. This TCR was sampled from a human donor in a cohort sampled during active COVID-19. The chain recombines TRBV4-2 with TRBJ2-7, with 16 positions matching TRBD2. Sequencing was done on a sample of peripheral blood. The CDR3 loop reads CASSLRGTSGRAGYEQYF. DNA for the CDR3: TGTGCCAGCAGCCTTCGAGGGACTAGCGGGAGGGCCGGGTACGAGCAGTACTTC.